This T cell receptor beta chain is drawn from a study of Ad26.COV2.S vaccination and SARS-CoV-2 variants. Study background: Donor got 5x10^10 or 1x10^11 viral particles of Ad26.COV2.S.

The germline V and J ends were trimmed by 4 bases and 4 bases, with 14 bases remaining between them. The CDR3 runs to 15 residues. Germline V lookup: CDR1 SGHKS, CDR2 YYEKEE (reference sequence). Study-wide results and limits: Analytic work on TCR breadth and depth might have understated the full extent of total T cell responses. Substantial breadth was reportedly displayed by spike-specific CD8+ and CD4+ T cell responses after vaccination.

Concerning this clone: Its target is not known.

Clones were read by immunoSEQ multiplex PCR, and TCRdb kept only the in-frame ones, dropping some. Of over 400,000 clones detected, about nine tenths appear once; the ten largest clones hold around 1.7%. The sample's treatment: some 20 received Ad26.COV2.S at low or high dose, single or two shots; about 5 received placebo; per-sample allocation not given. At day 63 after the first vaccine or placebo injection, samples were drawn. The donor's status was that of an adult aged 18-55 years in Boston. The chain recombines TRBV5-5 with TRBJ1-4; D is possibly TRBD1 (5 bases). This TCR was sampled from a person aged 18-60 years who received the Ad26.COV2.S COVID-19 vaccine or a placebo. The source was peripheral blood, collected in a trial of Ad26.COV2.S vaccine versus placebo. This CDR3 is CASSRQLGGNEKLFF. The CDR3 nucleotides are TGTGCCAGCAGCCGCCAACTGGGGGGTAATGAAAAACTGTTTTTT.